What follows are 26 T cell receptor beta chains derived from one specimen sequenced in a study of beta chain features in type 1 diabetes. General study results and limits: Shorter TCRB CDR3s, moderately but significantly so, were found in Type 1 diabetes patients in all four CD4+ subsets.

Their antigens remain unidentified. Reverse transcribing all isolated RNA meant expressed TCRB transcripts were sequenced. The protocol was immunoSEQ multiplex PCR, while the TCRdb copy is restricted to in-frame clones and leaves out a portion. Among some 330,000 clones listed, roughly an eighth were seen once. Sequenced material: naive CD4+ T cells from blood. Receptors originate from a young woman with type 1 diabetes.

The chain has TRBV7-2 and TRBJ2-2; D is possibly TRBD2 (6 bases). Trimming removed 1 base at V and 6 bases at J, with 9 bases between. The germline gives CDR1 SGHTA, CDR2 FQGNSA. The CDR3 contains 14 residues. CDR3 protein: CASSLGRGSGELFF. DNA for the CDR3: TGTGCCAGCAGCTTAGGTCGGGGGTCCGGGGAGCTGTTTTTT.

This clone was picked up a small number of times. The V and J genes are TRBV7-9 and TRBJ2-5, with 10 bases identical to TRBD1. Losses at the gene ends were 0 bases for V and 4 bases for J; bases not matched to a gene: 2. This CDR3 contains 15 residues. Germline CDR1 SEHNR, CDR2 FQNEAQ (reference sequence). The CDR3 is CASSLAGQGIETQYF. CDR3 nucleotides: TGTGCCAGCAGCTTAGCGGGACAGGGGATAGAGACCCAGTACTTC.

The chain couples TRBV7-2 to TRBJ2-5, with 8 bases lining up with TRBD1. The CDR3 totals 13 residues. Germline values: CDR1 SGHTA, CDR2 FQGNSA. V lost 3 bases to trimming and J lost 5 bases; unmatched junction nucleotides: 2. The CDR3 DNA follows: TGTGCCAGCAGCTTGGGACAGGCCGAGACCCAGTACTTC. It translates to CASSLGQAETQYF.

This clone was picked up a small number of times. DNA of the CDR3: TGCGCCAGCAGCTTTGAGGGGACACGGAACCCTTATACGCAGTATTTT. This encodes CASSFEGTRNPYTQYF. The chain has TRBV5-1 and TRBJ2-3; perhaps TRBD1 as D (6 bases). The V and J ends lost 2 bases and 7 bases respectively, with 20 bases between them. Germline CDR1 SGHRS, CDR2 YFSETQ. The CDR3 extends over 16 amino acids.

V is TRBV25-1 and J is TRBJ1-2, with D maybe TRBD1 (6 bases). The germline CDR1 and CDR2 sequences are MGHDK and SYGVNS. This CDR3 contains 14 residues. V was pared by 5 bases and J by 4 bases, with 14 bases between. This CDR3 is CASSPQGLGYGYTF. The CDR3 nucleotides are TGTGCCAGCAGTCCCCAGGGGCTAGGCTATGGCTACACCTTC.

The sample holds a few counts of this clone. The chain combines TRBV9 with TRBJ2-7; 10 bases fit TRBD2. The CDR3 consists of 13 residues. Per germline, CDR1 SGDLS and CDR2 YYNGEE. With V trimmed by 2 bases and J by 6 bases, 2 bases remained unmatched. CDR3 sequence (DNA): TGTGCCAGCAGCGTCAGACTAGCGGGCGAGCAGTACTTC. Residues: CASSVRLAGEQYF.

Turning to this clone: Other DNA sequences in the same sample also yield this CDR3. Here the CDR3 DNA reads TGTGCCAGCTCACCACCGGCTAGCGGCTCCTACGAGCAGTACTTC. As protein: CASSPPASGSYEQYF. This sequence joins TRBV18 and TRBJ2-7, with TRBD2 matching 7 bases. Per germline, CDR1 KGHSH and CDR2 LQKENI. V lost 0 bases and J lost 0; bases outside the gene matches: 2. The CDR3 loop spans 15 amino acids.

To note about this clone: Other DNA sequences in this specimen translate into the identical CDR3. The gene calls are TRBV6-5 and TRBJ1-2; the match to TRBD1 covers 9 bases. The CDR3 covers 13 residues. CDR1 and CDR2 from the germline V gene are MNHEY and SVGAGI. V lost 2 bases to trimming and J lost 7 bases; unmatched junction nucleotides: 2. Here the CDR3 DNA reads TGTGCCAGCAGTTACAGACAGGGGGGTGGCTACACCTTC. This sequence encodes CASSYRQGGGYTF.

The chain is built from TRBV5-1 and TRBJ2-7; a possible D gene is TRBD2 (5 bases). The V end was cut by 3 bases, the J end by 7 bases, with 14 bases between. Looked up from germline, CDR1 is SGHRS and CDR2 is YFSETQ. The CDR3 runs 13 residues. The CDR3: CASSSSGRGEQYF. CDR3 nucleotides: TGCGCCAGCAGCTCAAGCGGCCGCGGGGAGCAGTACTTC. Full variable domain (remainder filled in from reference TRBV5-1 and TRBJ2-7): KAGVTQTPRYLIKTRGQQVTLSCSPISGHRSVSWYQQTPGQGLQFLFEYFSETQRNKGNFPGRFSGRQFSNSRSEMNVSTLELGDSALYLCASSSSGRGEQYFGPGTRLTVT.

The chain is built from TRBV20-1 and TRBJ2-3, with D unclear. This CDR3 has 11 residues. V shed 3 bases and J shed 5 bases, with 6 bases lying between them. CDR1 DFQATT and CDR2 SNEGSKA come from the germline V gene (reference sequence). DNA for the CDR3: TGCAGTGCTAGCCCAGAAGATACGCAGTATTTT. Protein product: CSASPEDTQYF.

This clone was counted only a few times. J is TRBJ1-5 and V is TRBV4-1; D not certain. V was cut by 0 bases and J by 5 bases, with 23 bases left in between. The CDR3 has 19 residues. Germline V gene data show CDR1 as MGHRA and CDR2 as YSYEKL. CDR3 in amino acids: CASSQDRSLLRSRDQPQHF. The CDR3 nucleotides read TGCGCCAGCAGCCAAGATAGGTCTCTCTTACGGAGCCGGGATCAGCCCCAGCATTTT.

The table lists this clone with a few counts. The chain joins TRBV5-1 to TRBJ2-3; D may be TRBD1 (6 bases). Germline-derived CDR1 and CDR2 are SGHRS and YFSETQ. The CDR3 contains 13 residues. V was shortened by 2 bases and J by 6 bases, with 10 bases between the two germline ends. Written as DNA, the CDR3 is TGCGCCAGCAGCTTAGGTCAGGGGGATACGCAGTATTTT. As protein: CASSLGQGDTQYF. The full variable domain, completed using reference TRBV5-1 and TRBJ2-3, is KAGVTQTPRYLIKTRGQQVTLSCSPISGHRSVSWYQQTPGQGLQFLFEYFSETQRNKGNFPGRFSGRQFSNSRSEMNVSTLELGDSALYLCASSLGQGDTQYFGPGTRLTVL.

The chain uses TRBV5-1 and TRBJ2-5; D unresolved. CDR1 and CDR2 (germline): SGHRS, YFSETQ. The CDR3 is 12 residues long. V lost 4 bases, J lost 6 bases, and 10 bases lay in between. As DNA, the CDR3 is TGCGCCAGCAGCGGCGGCGAGAAGACCCAGTACTTC. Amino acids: CASSGGEKTQYF.

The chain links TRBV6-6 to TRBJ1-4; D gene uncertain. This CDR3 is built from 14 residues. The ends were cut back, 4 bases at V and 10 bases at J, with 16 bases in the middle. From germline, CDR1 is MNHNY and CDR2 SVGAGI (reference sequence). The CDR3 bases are TGTGCCAGCAGTTCCGCAAGTCCCCCGGGAAAACTGTTTTTT. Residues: CASSSASPPGKLFF.

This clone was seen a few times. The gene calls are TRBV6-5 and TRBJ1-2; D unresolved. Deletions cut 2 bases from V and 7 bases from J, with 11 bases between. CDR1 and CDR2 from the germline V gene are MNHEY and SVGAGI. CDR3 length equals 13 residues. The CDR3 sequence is CASSYGTTGGYTF. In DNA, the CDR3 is TGTGCCAGCAGTTACGGCACGACGGGTGGCTACACCTTC.

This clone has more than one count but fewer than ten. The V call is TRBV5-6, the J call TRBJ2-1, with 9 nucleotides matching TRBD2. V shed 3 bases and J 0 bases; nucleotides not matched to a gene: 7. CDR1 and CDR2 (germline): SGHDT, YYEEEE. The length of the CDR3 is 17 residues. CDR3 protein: CASSSPRGGSSYNEQFF. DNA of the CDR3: TGTGCCAGCAGCTCACCGCGGGGGGGAAGCTCCTACAATGAGCAGTTCTTC. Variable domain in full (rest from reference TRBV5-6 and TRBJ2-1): DAGVTQSPTHLIKTRGQQVTLRCSPKSGHDTVSWYQQALGQGPQFIFQYYEEEERQRGNFPDRFSGHQFPNYSSELNVNALLLGDSALYLCASSSPRGGSSYNEQFFGPGTRLTVL.

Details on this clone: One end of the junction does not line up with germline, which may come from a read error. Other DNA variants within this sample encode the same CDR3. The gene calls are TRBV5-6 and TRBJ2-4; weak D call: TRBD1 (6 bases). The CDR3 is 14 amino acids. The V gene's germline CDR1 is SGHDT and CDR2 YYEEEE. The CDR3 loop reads CASSLGQGIDIQYF. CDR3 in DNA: TGTGCCAGCAGTTTGGGGCAGGGGATAGACATTCAGTACTTC.

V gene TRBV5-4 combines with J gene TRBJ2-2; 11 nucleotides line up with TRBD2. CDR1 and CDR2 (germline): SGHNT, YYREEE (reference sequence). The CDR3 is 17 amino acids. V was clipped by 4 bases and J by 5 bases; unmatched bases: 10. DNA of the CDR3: TGTGCCAGCAGCCAGGACGGTAGCGGGAGGGGAACCGGGGAGCTGTTTTTT. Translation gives CASSQDGSGRGTGELFF.

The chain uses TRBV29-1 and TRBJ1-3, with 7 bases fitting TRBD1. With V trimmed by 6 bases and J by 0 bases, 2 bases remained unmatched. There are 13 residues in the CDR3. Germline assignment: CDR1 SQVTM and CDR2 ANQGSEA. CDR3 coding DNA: TGCAGCGTGAGGACAGGCTCTGGAAACACCATATATTTT. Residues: CSVRTGSGNTIYF.

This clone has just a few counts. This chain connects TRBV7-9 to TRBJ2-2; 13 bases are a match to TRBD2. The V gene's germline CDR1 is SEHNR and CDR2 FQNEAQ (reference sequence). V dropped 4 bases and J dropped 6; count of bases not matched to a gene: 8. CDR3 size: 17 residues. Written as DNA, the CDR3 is TGTGCCAGCAGCTCGTTCCTCGGACTAGCGGGAGCCGGGGAGCTGTTTTTT. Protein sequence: CASSSFLGLAGAGELFF.

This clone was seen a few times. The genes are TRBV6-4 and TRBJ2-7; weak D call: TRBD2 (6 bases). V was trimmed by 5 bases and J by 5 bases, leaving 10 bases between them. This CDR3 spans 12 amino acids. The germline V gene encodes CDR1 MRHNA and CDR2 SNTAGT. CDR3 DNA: TGTGCCAGCAGTAAGTCGGGAGACGAGCAGTACTTC. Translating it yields CASSKSGDEQYF.

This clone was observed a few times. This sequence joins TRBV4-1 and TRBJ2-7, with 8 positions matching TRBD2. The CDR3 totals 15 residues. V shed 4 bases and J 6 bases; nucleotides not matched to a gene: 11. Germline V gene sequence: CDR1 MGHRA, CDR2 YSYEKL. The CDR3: CASSPRTSPGGEQYF. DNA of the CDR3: TGCGCCAGCAGCCCTAGGACTAGCCCGGGAGGCGAGCAGTACTTC.

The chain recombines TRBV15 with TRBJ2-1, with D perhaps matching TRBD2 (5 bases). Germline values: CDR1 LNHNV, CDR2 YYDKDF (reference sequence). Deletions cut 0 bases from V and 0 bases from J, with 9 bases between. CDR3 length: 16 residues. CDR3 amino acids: CATSRDDGGSYNEQFF. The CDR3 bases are TGTGCCACCAGCAGAGATGACGGAGGCTCCTACAATGAGCAGTTCTTC.

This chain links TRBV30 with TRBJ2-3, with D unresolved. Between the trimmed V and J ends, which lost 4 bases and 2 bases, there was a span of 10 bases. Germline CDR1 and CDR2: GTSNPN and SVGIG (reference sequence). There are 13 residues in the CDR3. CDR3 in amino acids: CAWTHFSTDTQYF. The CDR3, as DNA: TGTGCCTGGACCCATTTTTCCACAGATACGCAGTATTTT.

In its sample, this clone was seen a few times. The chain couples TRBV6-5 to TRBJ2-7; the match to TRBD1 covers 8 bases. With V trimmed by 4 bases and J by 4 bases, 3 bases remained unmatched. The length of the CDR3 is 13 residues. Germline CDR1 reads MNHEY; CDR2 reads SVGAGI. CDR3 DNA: TGTGCCAGCAGTTCGCAGGGGGCTTACGAGCAGTACTTC. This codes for CASSSQGAYEQYF.

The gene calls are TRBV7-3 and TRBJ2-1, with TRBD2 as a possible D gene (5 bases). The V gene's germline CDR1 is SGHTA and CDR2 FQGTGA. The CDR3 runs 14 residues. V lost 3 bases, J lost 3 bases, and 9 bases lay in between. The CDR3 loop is CASSFRTVYNEQFF. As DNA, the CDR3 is TGTGCCAGCAGCTTCCGGACTGTCTACAATGAGCAGTTCTTC.